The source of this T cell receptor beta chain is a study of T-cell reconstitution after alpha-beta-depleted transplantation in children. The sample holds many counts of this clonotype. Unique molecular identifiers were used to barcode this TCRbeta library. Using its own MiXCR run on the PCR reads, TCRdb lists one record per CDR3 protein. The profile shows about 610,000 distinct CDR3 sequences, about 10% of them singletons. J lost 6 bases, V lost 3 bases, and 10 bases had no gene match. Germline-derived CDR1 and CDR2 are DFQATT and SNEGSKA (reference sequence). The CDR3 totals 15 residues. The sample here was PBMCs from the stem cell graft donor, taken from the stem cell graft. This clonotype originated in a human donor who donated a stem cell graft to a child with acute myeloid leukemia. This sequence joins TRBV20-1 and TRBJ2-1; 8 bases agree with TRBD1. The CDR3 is CSASSGQERVNEQFF. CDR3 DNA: TGCAGTGCTAGTTCGGGACAGGAAAGAGTCAATGAGCAGTTCTTC.